This T cell receptor (beta chain) was found in a study of T cells after yellow fever vaccination. Study-wide background: The SMART-Seq v4 Ultra Low Input method served to prepare the low-cell-number fractions. Points from the study as a whole: Contaminating bulk clonotypes could be abundant in FACS-sorted repertoires. Primary-vaccination clones mostly resurfaced post-booster (about 95% CD4, approximately 89% CD8).

As TCR cDNA was made by 5'RACE template switching, a universal primer site and UMIs were added. Using its own MiXCR run on the 5' RACE reads, TCRdb lists one record per CDR3 protein. The data contain 300,000 to 400,000 distinct CDR3 sequences, 6.2% of them singletons. Germline V gene data show CDR1 as SQVTM and CDR2 as ANQGSEA. V lost 5 bases and J lost 9, with 16 bases in between. This CDR3 region has 12 residues. This clonotype showed up many times. The target antigen is unknown. The chain joins TRBV29-1 to TRBJ1-1; a possible D gene is TRBD1 (5 bases). Sequenced here: PBMCs, sampled 5 days after the yellow fever booster vaccination. The clonotype originates from a man aged 30 to 45 who received the YFV17D yellow fever vaccine. In nucleotides, the CDR3 is TGCAGCGTTAAATTGACAGTCGTACAAGCTTTCTTT. Translating it yields CSVKLTVVQAFF.